The 23 T cell receptor beta chains below come from one sample, sequenced in a study of blood T cell repertoires in COVID-19. Profiled with immunoSEQ multiplex PCR; TCRdb holds only in-frame clones, not every one. The sample shows 400,000 to 450,000 clones, about 92% of them seen only once. Specimen: PBMCs or T cells enriched from blood (not recorded which). The source of these receptors is a man aged 18 to 30 who had recovered from COVID-19.

The chain carries TRBV7-2 and TRBJ1-4, with a possible D match to TRBD1 (5 bases). The CDR3 loop spans 14 amino acids. V was cut by 1 base and J by 7 bases, with 10 bases left in between. Germline assignment: CDR1 SGHTA and CDR2 FQGNSA. CDR3 amino acids: CASSLGRGGEKLFF. The DNA of the CDR3 is TGTGCCAGCAGCTTAGGAAGGGGCGGTGAAAAACTGTTTTTT.

This chain joins TRBV4-1 and TRBJ2-5; TRBD2 matches 8 bases. J gave up 3 bases and V 0 bases, and 9 bases lay outside the gene matches. The CDR3 spans 17 residues. The germline gives CDR1 MGHRA, CDR2 YSYEKL. CDR3 sequence (DNA): TGCGCCAGCAGCCAAGATCTCGGGGGGGGCCCAAAAGAGACCCAGTACTTC. This translates into CASSQDLGGGPKETQYF.

V is TRBV6-1 and J is TRBJ2-3; 10 nucleotides match TRBD2. In germline, CDR1 is MNHNS, CDR2 SASEGT. V trimming: 1 base; J trimming: 8 bases; junction bases outside the gene matches: 6. This CDR3 has 15 residues. The CDR3 nucleotides read TGTGCCAGCAGTGAAGGAGCGGGAGGGCCGAGTACGCAGTATTTT. This encodes CASSEGAGGPSTQYF.

The chain links TRBV4-1 to TRBJ2-7, with TRBD2 matching 11 bases. V shed 3 bases, J shed 0 bases, and the junction held 4 bases outside the gene matches. The CDR3 extends over 16 amino acids. Looked up from germline, CDR1 is MGHRA and CDR2 is YSYEKL. The CDR3 sequence is CASSHTLAGGSYEQYF. Written as DNA, the CDR3 is TGCGCCAGCAGCCACACCCTAGCGGGGGGCTCCTACGAGCAGTACTTC.

This clone was detected a few times. V and J are TRBV5-1 and TRBJ1-5; the match to TRBD1 covers 9 bases. The CDR3 spans 14 residues. The V gene's germline CDR1 is SGHRS and CDR2 YFSETQ. Unmatched junction bases numbered 8, after V lost 7 bases and J lost 6 bases. The CDR3 protein is CASAPTGGGQPQHF. CDR3 sequence (DNA): TGCGCCAGCGCGCCGACAGGGGGTGGTCAGCCCCAGCATTTT.

The chain is built from TRBV11-2 and TRBJ1-2; D is ambiguous. V lost 1 base and J lost 2, with 14 bases in between. The CDR3 length is 16 residues. Germline lookup yields CDR1 SGHAT and CDR2 FQNNGV. CDR3 coding DNA: TGTGCCAGCAGCTTAGTCTATGGGTCGGGAAACTATGGCTACACCTTC. Translated, it gives CASSLVYGSGNYGYTF.

A single count supports this clone. This chain's CDR3 is CASLDSSMNTEAFF. In DNA form, the CDR3 reads TGTGCCAGCTTGGACAGCAGCATGAACACTGAAGCTTTCTTT. V is TRBV27 and J is TRBJ1-1, with D possibly TRBD1 on 6 matching bases. Per the germline V gene, CDR1 is MNHEY and CDR2 is SMNVEV (reference sequence). Trimming stripped 8 bases from V and 0 bases from J, with 13 bases between. The CDR3 sequence is 14 residues long.

The CDR3, as DNA: TGTGCCAGCAGCTTAGGGCTAGCGGGGGGGGGAGATACGCAGTATTTT. It codes for CASSLGLAGGGDTQYF. This chain uses TRBV11-3 with TRBJ2-3; 12 bases agree with TRBD2. The CDR3 totals 16 residues. Germline V gives CDR1 SGHNT, CDR2 YENEEA. Trimming cost V 1 base and J 5 bases; bases outside gene matches: 4.

This rearrangement joins TRBV7-9 to TRBJ2-2, with D possibly TRBD2 on 5 matching bases. Trimming cost V 6 bases and J 3 bases, with 11 bases left between them. CDR1 SEHNR and CDR2 FQNEAQ come from the germline V gene (reference sequence). The CDR3 is made up of 14 amino acids. CDR3 residues: CASSSGIYTGELFF. The CDR3 DNA sequence: TGTGCCAGCAGTTCCGGGATCTACACCGGGGAGCTGTTTTTT.

The CDR3 region has the DNA TGTGCCAGCAGCCGACAAGAGGGGAGGGGTACGCAGTATTTT. Its protein is CASSRQEGRGTQYF. This rearrangement joins TRBV27 to TRBJ2-3; TRBD2 agrees at 7 bases. Germline V CDR1 and CDR2: MNHEY, SMNVEV (reference sequence). The CDR3 length is 14 residues. V shed 6 bases, J shed 8 bases, and the junction held 11 bases outside the gene matches.

This clone was seen many times. The chain uses TRBV7-2 and TRBJ1-2, with a possible D match to TRBD1 (5 bases). Germline CDR1 SGHTA, CDR2 FQGNSA. V lost 5 bases and J lost 3, with 16 bases in between. CDR3 length: 15 residues. The CDR3 nucleotides read TGTGCCAGCAGCCTGACAACGGCAGGGTACTATGGCTACACCTTC. Protein: CASSLTTAGYYGYTF.

The V gene is TRBV7-9, the J gene TRBJ1-2; D gene ambiguous. With 3 bases removed from V and 4 bases from J, the gap between germline ends came to 15 bases. Germline-derived CDR1 and CDR2 are SEHNR and FQNEAQ (reference sequence). The CDR3 contains 15 residues. CDR3 amino acids: CASSLGDPRSYGYTF. CDR3 nucleotide sequence: TGTGCCAGCAGCTTGGGTGACCCTAGGAGCTATGGCTACACCTTC.

V gene TRBV27 combines with J gene TRBJ2-1; a possible D gene is TRBD2 (6 bases). Per germline, CDR1 MNHEY and CDR2 SMNVEV (reference sequence). The CDR3 is made up of 15 amino acids. With 5 bases removed from V and 0 bases from J, the gap between germline ends came to 11 bases. CDR3 sequence reads: CASSGDSSSYNEQFF. The CDR3 DNA reads as TGTGCCAGCAGTGGGGACTCTAGCTCCTACAATGAGCAGTTCTTC.

The chain uses TRBV12-3 or TRBV12-4 and TRBJ1-1; 9 nucleotides align to TRBD1. The trim removed 8 bases at V and 2 bases at J, leaving 3 bases unmatched. This CDR3 is 13 amino acids long. This CDR3 is CASGQGTNTEAFF. The CDR3 DNA reads TGTGCCAGCGGACAGGGGACCAACACTGAAGCTTTCTTT.

This chain joins TRBV4-1 and TRBJ2-3; the D gene is possibly TRBD1 (5 bases). Germline V CDR1 and CDR2: MGHRA, YSYEKL. V was trimmed by 0 bases and J by 5 bases, leaving 15 bases between them. The CDR3 totals 16 residues. CDR3 residues: CASSQDPPGRGDTQYF. The CDR3 coding sequence is TGCGCCAGCAGCCAAGACCCGCCAGGGCGAGGAGATACGCAGTATTTT.

This clone appeared once. The chain carries TRBV10-2 and TRBJ2-5, with D possibly matching TRBD2 (5 bases). Trimming took 6 bases from V and 4 from J, leaving 21 bases between them. Germline V gene lookup returns CDR1 WSHSY and CDR2 SAAADI. This CDR3 spans 16 amino acids. The DNA of the CDR3 is TGCGCCAGCAGCCCCGCTGGACGGAGGTTGGGAGAGACCCAGTACTTC. It encodes CASSPAGRRLGETQYF.

The chain links TRBV5-1 to TRBJ2-1; 9 bases line up with TRBD2. V gave up 3 bases and J gave up 6 bases; unmatched junction bases: 10. This CDR3 is 16 amino acids long. Germline V lookup: CDR1 SGHRS, CDR2 YFSETQ. The CDR3 is CASSSDSGRRGNEQFF. The CDR3, as DNA: TGCGCCAGCAGCTCTGATAGCGGGAGACGAGGCAATGAGCAGTTCTTC.

V and J are TRBV28 and TRBJ2-1, with unresolved D. The CDR3 has 14 residues. From germline, CDR1 is MDHEN and CDR2 SYDVKM. Trimming took 2 bases from V and 6 from J, leaving 11 bases between them. CDR3 in amino acids: CASSLRHLINEQFF. CDR3 in DNA: TGTGCCAGCAGTTTAAGACATCTGATCAATGAGCAGTTCTTC. The whole variable domain, remainder taken from reference TRBV28 and TRBJ2-1, is DVKVTQSSRYLVKRTGEKVFLECVQDMDHENMFWYRQDPGLGLRLIYFSYDVKMKEKGDIPEGYSVSREKKERFSLILESASTNQTSMYLCASSLRHLINEQFFGPGTRLTVL.

The chain carries TRBV5-1 and TRBJ2-7; TRBD1 aligns across 10 bases. This CDR3 is 13 amino acids long. Unmatched junction bases numbered 3, after V lost 6 bases and J lost 3 bases. Germline loops: CDR1 SGHRS, CDR2 YFSETQ. The CDR3 spells CASTRDRGYEQYF. Here the CDR3 DNA reads TGCGCCAGCACCAGGGACAGGGGCTACGAGCAGTACTTC.

The genes are TRBV2 and TRBJ1-5; TRBD1 aligns across 8 bases. The CDR3 extends over 14 amino acids. The V and J ends lost 6 bases and 4 bases, in that order; junction bases with no gene match: 5. Germline V gives CDR1 SNHLY, CDR2 FYNNEI. The chain's CDR3 is CASRTGVSNQPQHF. The CDR3, as DNA: TGTGCCAGCAGGACAGGGGTGTCAAATCAGCCCCAGCATTTT.

The chain links TRBV19 to TRBJ2-7, with 8 bases identical to TRBD2. Germline V gives CDR1 LNHDA, CDR2 SQIVND (reference sequence). After removal of 4 bases from V and 4 bases from J, the junction contained 9 bases not matched to a gene. The CDR3 is 15 amino acids. The CDR3 loop reads CASSREAGVGYEQYF. The CDR3 nucleotides read TGTGCCAGTAGTAGGGAAGCGGGAGTCGGGTACGAGCAGTACTTC.

On this clone itself: Other DNA sequences within the sample encode an identical CDR3. This CDR3 reads CASSVGRNYGYTF. The CDR3 DNA sequence: TGTGCCAGCAGCGTAGGCAGGAACTATGGCTACACCTTC. This chain connects TRBV9 to TRBJ1-2, with D unclear. Trimming took 0 bases from V and 2 from J, leaving 5 bases between them. Germline CDR1 and CDR2: SGDLS and YYNGEE. This CDR3 region has 13 residues.

The V gene is TRBV28, the J gene TRBJ1-1; the match to TRBD1 covers 9 bases. The CDR3 has 14 amino acids. Looked up from germline, CDR1 is MDHEN and CDR2 is SYDVKM. After removal of 5 bases from V and 2 bases from J, the junction contained 3 bases not matched to a gene. The CDR3: CASSTGGINTEAFF. DNA for the CDR3: TGTGCCAGCAGTACAGGGGGCATCAACACTGAAGCTTTCTTT.